The subject of this entry is one T cell receptor (beta chain). Some clones are missing from TCRdb's copy, which holds only in-frame ones; the method was immunoSEQ multiplex PCR. This sample has around 150,000 clones, with about 90% found just once. The sample belongs to a study of control samples from healthy donors and cancer patients. CDR1 is SGHDT and CDR2 is YYEEEE in the germline V gene. V gave up 5 bases and J gave up 4 bases, with 13 bases separating them. The CDR3 loop spans 14 amino acids. The receptor was isolated from a man aged 18 to 30 in good health. The V call is TRBV5-6, the J call TRBJ2-1, with D maybe TRBD2 (5 bases). Sequencing was performed on blood. The CDR3 reads CASRMGARYNEQFF. In DNA form, the CDR3 reads TGTGCCAGCAGAATGGGAGCCCGGTACAATGAGCAGTTCTTC.